The 18 T cell receptor beta chains below come from one sample, sequenced in a study of OX40 agonist ivuxolimab in advanced cancers. Profiled with immunoSEQ multiplex PCR; TCRdb holds only in-frame clones, not every one. The table includes fewer than 100,000 clones, roughly 85% detected once. Specimen: CD4+ or CD8+ T cells sorted from blood, collected in a trial of the OX40 agonist ivuxolimab. These TCRs come from an adult with an advanced solid tumor such as melanoma, head and neck, liver or kidney cancer.

The chain employs TRBV11-1 and TRBJ1-1, with D possibly being TRBD1 (6 bases). This CDR3 is 14 amino acids long. V was trimmed by 3 bases and J by 10 bases, leaving 18 bases between them. Germline lookup yields CDR1 SGHAT and CDR2 FQDESV (reference sequence). The CDR3 region has the DNA TGTGCCAGCAGCTTTGACAGGACTCCAGGCGGAGCTTTCTTT. It is translated as CASSFDRTPGGAFF.

J is TRBJ2-1 and V is TRBV6-1; 8 nucleotides agree with TRBD1. Per the germline V gene, CDR1 is MNHNS and CDR2 is SASEGT. Unmatched junction bases numbered 8, after V lost 5 bases and J lost 5 bases. CDR3 length: 15 amino acids. CDR3 DNA: TGTGCCAGCAGTTCCTACGGACAGGGTCACAATGAGCAGTTCTTC. Amino acids: CASSSYGQGHNEQFF.

V gene TRBV7-8 combines with J gene TRBJ2-2; D call uncertain. V lost 0 bases to trimming and J lost 5 bases, with 7 bases between them. Per germline, CDR1 SGHVS and CDR2 FQNEAQ. CDR3 length equals 14 residues. The CDR3 nucleotides read TGTGCCAGCAGCTTAGCGGCCGGTACCGGGGAGCTGTTTTTT. Protein: CASSLAAGTGELFF.

The chain recombines TRBV6-1 with TRBJ2-5; D possibly corresponds to TRBD2 (7 bases). CDR3 length: 15 residues. Germline V gene data show CDR1 as MNHNS and CDR2 as SASEGT. V lost 6 bases, J lost 1 base, and 15 bases lay in between. CDR3 sequence: CASRIGGGIQETQYF. CDR3 bases: TGTGCCAGCAGAATAGGCGGGGGCATCCAAGAGACCCAGTACTTC.

The chain employs TRBV4-1 and TRBJ1-1; D possibly corresponds to TRBD1 (5 bases). Germline V CDR1 and CDR2: MGHRA, YSYEKL. V gave up 5 bases and J gave up 6 bases, with 19 bases separating them. The CDR3 runs to 15 residues. The CDR3 DNA is TGCGCCAGCAGCTATCCGGGACGGGGAGCTTCTGAAGCTTTCTTT. This gives the protein CASSYPGRGASEAFF.

This clone was observed once. The rearrangement links TRBV29-1 to TRBJ1-1; 8 bases fit TRBD1. V lost 6 bases and J lost 4; bases outside the gene matches: 4. This CDR3 is 12 amino acids long. Germline CDR1 and CDR2: SQVTM and ANQGSEA. In nucleotides, the CDR3 is TGCAGCGTGTCGGACAGGGTCACTGAAGCTTTCTTT. This gives the protein CSVSDRVTEAFF.

The chain has TRBV19 and TRBJ1-4; maybe TRBD1 (5 bases). The CDR3 sequence is 16 residues long. Germline V gives CDR1 LNHDA, CDR2 SQIVND (reference sequence). V was cut by 5 bases and J by 5 bases, with 18 bases left in between. Here the CDR3 DNA reads TGTGCCAGTAGTCCCCGGACTGGGGGGATCAATGAAAAACTGTTTTTT. Encoded protein: CASSPRTGGINEKLFF. The complete variable domain, with remaining parts taken from reference TRBV19 and TRBJ1-4, reads DGGITQSPKYLFRKEGQNVTLSCEQNLNHDAMYWYRQDPGQGLRLIYYSQIVNDFQKGDIAEGYSVSREKKESFPLTVTSAQKNPTAFYLCASSPRTGGINEKLFFGSGTQLSVL.

The genes are TRBV29-1 and TRBJ2-2; perhaps TRBD1 as D (6 bases). Trimming shortened V by 3 bases and J by 6 bases, and 14 bases separated the two germline ends. CDR3 length: 14 amino acids. CDR1 and CDR2 from the germline V gene are SQVTM and ANQGSEA. The CDR3 reads CSVDRGVGAGELFF. The CDR3 coding sequence is TGCAGCGTTGACAGGGGAGTTGGTGCCGGGGAGCTGTTTTTT.

The rearrangement uses TRBV5-4 and TRBJ2-5, with D maybe TRBD2 (5 bases). This CDR3 has 14 residues. Per the germline V gene, CDR1 is SGHNT and CDR2 is YYREEE (reference sequence). Deletions cut 1 base from V and 3 bases from J, with 10 bases between. This chain's CDR3 is CASSLHSGKETQYF. DNA of the CDR3: TGTGCCAGCAGCTTGCACAGCGGAAAAGAGACCCAGTACTTC.

V usage is TRBV30 and J usage is TRBJ1-4; 7 bases are a match to TRBD1. Germline V gene sequence: CDR1 GTSNPN, CDR2 SVGIG (reference sequence). CDR3 length: 13 amino acids. After removal of 1 base from V and 8 bases from J, the junction contained 4 bases not matched to a gene. The CDR3: CAWSEGAWEKLFF. The CDR3 DNA reads TGTGCCTGGAGTGAGGGGGCTTGGGAAAAACTGTTTTTT.

The chain combines TRBV5-1 with TRBJ2-1; D is unresolved. Trimming took 5 bases from V and 6 from J, leaving 18 bases between them. There are 15 residues in the CDR3. CDR1 and CDR2 from the germline V gene are SGHRS and YFSETQ. CDR3 nucleotides: TGCGCCAGCAGGCTGGATAGTCCAGCGCGCAATGAGCAGTTCTTC. Translated, it gives CASRLDSPARNEQFF.

The chain combines TRBV10-3 with TRBJ2-3; the D is unclear. Germline CDR1 ENHRY, CDR2 SYGVKD. This CDR3 is built from 14 residues. The germline V and J ends were trimmed by 4 bases and 1 base, with 9 bases remaining between them. DNA for the CDR3: TGTGCCATCAGTGGTGATCGTGGCACAGATACGCAGTATTTT. Residues: CAISGDRGTDTQYF.

The chain links TRBV21-1 to TRBJ2-1; TRBD2 is the table's D call and was not checked against the DNA. TRBV21-1 is labeled a pseudogene. The CDR3 sequence is 14 residues long. The CDR3 is CASGGSPSYNEQFF. In nucleotides, the CDR3 is TGTGCCAGCGGGGGGAGCCCCTCCTACAATGAGCAGTTCTTC.

The chain couples TRBV28 to TRBJ1-1, with a weak D call TRBD1 (5 bases). V was shortened by 6 bases and J by 9 bases, with 20 bases between the two germline ends. CDR1 is MDHEN and CDR2 is SYDVKM in the germline V gene. CDR3 size: 14 residues. Written as DNA, the CDR3 is TGTGCCAGCAGCCCCGGGACGGATGGTTCTAAAGCTTTCTTT. Translated, it gives CASSPGTDGSKAFF.

This rearrangement joins TRBV7-9 to TRBJ1-1; 8 bases are a match to TRBD1. Trimming took 3 bases from V and 5 from J; bases not matched to a gene: 5. The V gene's germline CDR1 is SEHNR and CDR2 FQNEAQ (reference sequence). The CDR3 loop spans 14 amino acids. In nucleotides, the CDR3 is TGTGCCAGCAGCTTGGACAGGGCTTCAACTGAAGCTTTCTTT. Its translation: CASSLDRASTEAFF.

J is TRBJ2-2 and V is TRBV5-1; 9 bases line up with TRBD2. The length of the CDR3 is 15 residues. V was clipped by 6 bases and J by 0 bases; unmatched bases: 3. The germline V gene has CDR1 SGHRS and CDR2 YFSETQ. The CDR3 reads CASISGGANTGELFF. The CDR3 DNA follows: TGCGCCAGCATTAGCGGGGGAGCGAACACCGGGGAGCTGTTTTTT.

The V call is TRBV4-2, the J call TRBJ1-4, with 7 bases matching TRBD1. In germline, CDR1 is LGHNA, CDR2 YNFKEQ. This CDR3 spans 14 amino acids. V trimming: 0 bases; J trimming: 5 bases; junction bases outside the gene matches: 0. The DNA for the CDR3 is TGTGCCAGCAGCCAAGAACAGGGGAATGAAAAACTGTTTTTT. Its translation: CASSQEQGNEKLFF.

The chain joins TRBV5-4 to TRBJ2-1; unclear D gene. The CDR3 contains 14 residues. CDR1 is SGHNT and CDR2 is YYREEE in the germline V gene (reference sequence). Between the trimmed V and J ends, which lost 0 bases and 5 bases, there was a span of 9 bases. The CDR3 DNA reads TGTGCCAGCAGCTTGGGGGTGAGAGACAATGAGCAGTTCTTC. It encodes CASSLGVRDNEQFF.